Below, 28 T cell receptor beta chains from the same sample are listed, as sequenced in a study of shared clonotypes between healthy human individuals. Profiling relied on immunoSEQ multiplex PCR, and the TCRdb table lists in-frame clones only, not all of them. The sample lists around 1.4 million clones, approximately 98.5% occurring once. The sequenced sample was naive CD4+ T cells sorted from blood. Subset in this sample: CD45RA+ positively selected. The receptors derive from a young man in good health.

This chain joins TRBV7-9 and TRBJ2-5; no definite D call. In germline, CDR1 is SEHNR, CDR2 FQNEAQ (reference sequence). The CDR3 consists of 13 residues. Trimming took off 4 bases at V and 2 bases at J, with 8 bases between the two ends. The CDR3 nucleotides are TGTGCCAGCAGCTCGTGGGCACAAGAGACCCAGTACTTC. This gives the protein CASSSWAQETQYF.

This chain uses TRBV6-4 with TRBJ2-2; either TRBD1 or TRBD2 may supply D (7 bases each). This CDR3 contains 15 residues. The V gene's germline CDR1 is MRHNA and CDR2 SNTAGT. Trimming removed 6 bases at V and 6 bases at J, with 17 bases between. CDR3 loop: CASSENRGGAGELFF. The DNA for the CDR3 is TGTGCCAGCAGCGAAAACAGGGGAGGGGCCGGGGAGCTGTTTTTT.

The CDR3 sequence is CASSESSAVQETQYF. CDR3 nucleotides: TGCGCCAGCAGTGAGTCGTCGGCAGTTCAAGAGACCCAGTACTTC. The gene calls are TRBV10-2 and TRBJ2-5; D unclear. V lost 0 bases to trimming and J lost 2 bases, with 10 bases between them. CDR1 WSHSY and CDR2 SAAADI come from the germline V gene. CDR3 length: 15 residues.

Worth noting for this clone: Other nucleotide sequences in the sample specify the same CDR3. The rearrangement joins TRBV20-1 to TRBJ2-1; D uncertain. The germline CDR1 and CDR2 sequences are DFQATT and SNEGSKA (reference sequence). The CDR3 contains 11 residues. V was pared by 6 bases and J by 9 bases, with 12 bases between. CDR3 protein: CSAPLRGEQFF. In DNA, the CDR3 is TGCAGTGCCCCCCTCCGCGGTGAGCAGTTCTTC.

The chain is built from TRBV2 and TRBJ2-7, with D perhaps TRBD2 (6 bases). Per germline, CDR1 SNHLY and CDR2 FYNNEI. V was cut by 6 bases and J by 3 bases, with 21 bases left in between. The CDR3 length is 16 residues. For the CDR3, the DNA is TGTGCCAGCAGGGCTAGCGCGTCTCGAGGGTTCTACGAGCAGTACTTC. Protein sequence: CASRASASRGFYEQYF.

This chain connects TRBV7-3 to TRBJ2-3, with D possibly matching TRBD1 (6 bases). This CDR3 has 15 amino acids. In germline, CDR1 is SGHTA, CDR2 FQGTGA. V gave up 6 bases and J gave up 4 bases, with 17 bases separating them. CDR3 protein: CASSTGTRGADTQYF. As DNA, the CDR3 is TGTGCCAGCAGTACCGGGACAAGAGGCGCAGATACGCAGTATTTT.

The chain is built from TRBV6-5 and TRBJ1-2; 7 bases map to TRBD1. This CDR3 contains 12 residues. J gave up 2 bases and V 7 bases, and 1 base lay outside the gene matches. Germline CDR1 and CDR2: MNHEY and SVGAGI. The CDR3 nucleotides read TGTGCCAGCAAACAGGGGAACTATGGCTACACCTTC. Residues: CASKQGNYGYTF.

This chain connects TRBV11-3 to TRBJ2-1; 7 bases are a match to TRBD2. V gave up 1 base and J gave up 6 bases; unmatched junction bases: 9. The CDR3 extends over 16 amino acids. Per the germline V gene, CDR1 is SGHNT and CDR2 is YENEEA. Written as DNA, the CDR3 is TGTGCCAGCAGCTTAGGAGGAGGTGGGAGGGCCAATGAGCAGTTCTTC. Its protein is CASSLGGGGRANEQFF.

The V call is TRBV15, the J call TRBJ2-2; no reliable D call. The V gene's germline CDR1 is LNHNV and CDR2 YYDKDF (reference sequence). V shed 3 bases and J shed 5 bases, with 16 bases lying between them. The CDR3 sequence is 16 residues long. The CDR3 DNA follows: TGTGCCACCAGCAGGGTCTCGGGCCTGAGGACCGGGGAGCTGTTTTTT. This codes for CATSRVSGLRTGELFF.

This clone is a singleton in its sample. The chain joins TRBV6-5 to TRBJ1-3, with D tentatively TRBD1 (5 bases). V lost 2 bases to trimming and J lost 0 bases, with 8 bases between them. In germline, CDR1 is MNHEY, CDR2 SVGAGI. CDR3 length: 15 residues. The CDR3 nucleotides read TGTGCCAGCAGTTACGGACAAAACTCTGGAAACACCATATATTTT. Amino acid sequence: CASSYGQNSGNTIYF.

The V gene is TRBV28, the J gene TRBJ2-1, with 7 nucleotides matching TRBD2. Looked up from germline, CDR1 is MDHEN and CDR2 is SYDVKM. Unmatched junction bases numbered 13, after V lost 6 bases and J lost 2 bases. The CDR3 extends over 17 amino acids. The CDR3 loop is CASSIMSGRSPYNEQFF. The CDR3 DNA reads as TGTGCCAGCAGCATTATGTCCGGGAGGTCTCCCTACAATGAGCAGTTCTTC. The full variable domain, with the rest looked up from reference TRBV28 and TRBJ2-1, is DVKVTQSSRYLVKRTGEKVFLECVQDMDHENMFWYRQDPGLGLRLIYFSYDVKMKEKGDIPEGYSVSREKKERFSLILESASTNQTSMYLCASSIMSGRSPYNEQFFGPGTRLTVL.

This chain connects TRBV7-9 to TRBJ1-2; D gene unclear. The V and J ends lost 2 bases and 2 bases respectively, with 12 bases between them. In germline, CDR1 is SEHNR, CDR2 FQNEAQ (reference sequence). The CDR3 sequence is 15 residues long. The CDR3 DNA sequence: TGTGCCAGCAGCTTACGGGGAGCAGAGAACTATGGCTACACCTTC. Protein sequence: CASSLRGAENYGYTF.

With respect to this clone: A far larger clone is one nucleotide away, so this likely arose from a read error. Other DNA sequences from this sample encode an identical CDR3 as well. The rearrangement uses TRBV18 and TRBJ1-3, with 7 bases lining up with TRBD1. The CDR3 spans 16 residues. Germline CDR1 is KGHSH and CDR2 is LQKENI. The CDR3 DNA sequence: TGTGCCAGTTCACCATCGACAGGGACCCCTGGAAACACCATATATTTT. This sequence encodes CASSPSTGTPGNTIYF.

This chain uses TRBV29-1 with TRBJ2-3; 11 bases align to TRBD1. This CDR3 region has 14 residues. Germline V gene lookup returns CDR1 SQVTM and CDR2 ANQGSEA. V trimming: 3 bases; J trimming: 6 bases; junction bases outside the gene matches: 5. As DNA, the CDR3 is TGCAGCGTTGATCGGGACAGGGGGATGGATACGCAGTATTTT. This encodes CSVDRDRGMDTQYF.

The J gene is TRBJ2-1, the V gene TRBV5-1; 11 nucleotides match TRBD2. The trim removed 0 bases at V and 3 bases at J, leaving 5 bases unmatched. Germline V lookup: CDR1 SGHRS, CDR2 YFSETQ. This CDR3 spans 17 amino acids. CDR3 DNA: TGCGCCAGCAGCTTGGTGGCTAGCGGGAGGATCTACAATGAGCAGTTCTTC. This gives the protein CASSLVASGRIYNEQFF. Based on the CDR3 plus reference TRBV5-1 and TRBJ2-1, the full variable domain is KAGVTQTPRYLIKTRGQQVTLSCSPISGHRSVSWYQQTPGQGLQFLFEYFSETQRNKGNFPGRFSGRQFSNSRSEMNVSTLELGDSALYLCASSLVASGRIYNEQFFGPGTRLTVL.

CDR3 in DNA: TGTGCCAGCAGATCCCCCGCCACCCCCGAGGGTAATGAAAAACTGTTTTTT. Amino acids: CASRSPATPEGNEKLFF. The rearrangement joins TRBV28 to TRBJ1-4; D gene uncertain. Germline values: CDR1 MDHEN, CDR2 SYDVKM. V shed 6 bases and J shed 4 bases, with 21 bases lying between them. CDR3 length: 17 residues.

The chain carries TRBV18 and TRBJ1-3; D remains ambiguous. V was cut by 4 bases and J by 0 bases, with 7 bases left in between. Germline CDR1 and CDR2: KGHSH and LQKENI. The CDR3 contains 14 residues. The CDR3 DNA reads TGTGCCAGCTCACAGGAGCACTCTGGAAACACCATATATTTT. Protein sequence: CASSQEHSGNTIYF.

The chain recombines TRBV18 with TRBJ1-5; TRBD1 is a possible D gene (6 bases). This CDR3 spans 17 amino acids. Germline V gene data show CDR1 as KGHSH and CDR2 as LQKENI. Trimming left V 2 bases short and J 3 bases short, with 17 bases between. CDR3 residues: CASSPTGQPRANQPQHF. The CDR3 DNA sequence: TGTGCCAGCTCACCAACGGGACAACCAAGGGCCAATCAGCCCCAGCATTTT.

The CDR3: CASTKLVSGENTEAFF. For the CDR3, the DNA is TGCGCCAGCACCAAGCTTGTATCAGGCGAGAACACTGAAGCTTTCTTT. The genes are TRBV5-1 and TRBJ1-1; D remains unclear. Germline V gene sequence: CDR1 SGHRS, CDR2 YFSETQ. The CDR3 is made up of 16 amino acids. Trimming left V 6 bases short and J 1 base short, with 19 bases between. Drawing the rest from reference TRBV5-1 and TRBJ1-1, the complete variable domain is KAGVTQTPRYLIKTRGQQVTLSCSPISGHRSVSWYQQTPGQGLQFLFEYFSETQRNKGNFPGRFSGRQFSNSRSEMNVSTLELGDSALYLCASTKLVSGENTEAFFGQGTRLTVV.

The J gene is TRBJ2-6, the V gene TRBV18, with TRBD1 matching 7 bases. From germline, CDR1 is KGHSH and CDR2 LQKENI. The CDR3 is 18 amino acids. V shed 4 bases and J 0 bases; nucleotides not matched to a gene: 9. The CDR3 DNA is TGTGCCAGCTCACGTAACAGGGGTCGAGGCTCTGGGGCCAACGTCCTGACTTTC. Translation gives CASSRNRGRGSGANVLTF.

This chain links TRBV2 with TRBJ2-7, with 7 bases aligning to TRBD1. In germline, CDR1 is SNHLY, CDR2 FYNNEI. The V gene end was trimmed by 6 bases and the J gene end by 4 bases; junction bases not matched to a gene: 6. The CDR3 length is 13 residues. The CDR3 is CASRRTGVYEQYF. The DNA of the CDR3 is TGTGCCAGCAGGAGGACAGGAGTATACGAGCAGTACTTC.

This chain connects TRBV7-8 to TRBJ2-2; 9 positions agree with TRBD2. This CDR3 is built from 15 residues. Per the germline V gene, CDR1 is SGHVS and CDR2 is FQNEAQ. J lost 7 bases, V lost 3 bases, and 6 bases had no gene match. In nucleotides, the CDR3 is TGTGCCAGCAGCTTCAGCGGGAGGTTTAGCGGGGAGCTGTTTTTT. Encoded protein: CASSFSGRFSGELFF.

The chain has TRBV11-3 and TRBJ2-5, with 10 bases matching TRBD2. Germline V gene lookup returns CDR1 SGHNT and CDR2 YENEEA. J lost 5 bases, V lost 8 bases, and 14 bases had no gene match. The CDR3 consists of 16 residues. The CDR3 DNA follows: TGTGCCAGCGCGAAAGGAGCGGGAGGGATAGAGGAGACCCAGTACTTC. It translates to CASAKGAGGIEETQYF.

The chain combines TRBV7-9 with TRBJ2-2, with 7 bases matching TRBD1. Germline V lookup: CDR1 SEHNR, CDR2 FQNEAQ (reference sequence). The CDR3 has 14 amino acids. The V segment lost 4 bases and the J segment 4 bases; nucleotides outside the gene matches: 3. CDR3 in amino acids: CASSWAGGTGELFF. For the CDR3, the DNA is TGTGCCAGCAGCTGGGCAGGGGGCACCGGGGAGCTGTTTTTT.

V gene TRBV5-1 combines with J gene TRBJ2-7; 7 bases line up with TRBD1. The J segment lost 7 bases and the V segment lost 7 bases, leaving 11 bases of the junction unmatched. Germline V CDR1 and CDR2: SGHRS, YFSETQ. CDR3 size: 13 residues. In DNA form, the CDR3 reads TGCGCCAGCGGGCCAGGGACAGTTTTTGAGCAGTACTTC. Translation gives CASGPGTVFEQYF.

This rearrangement joins TRBV7-2 to TRBJ2-4; no firm D call. Trimming left V 1 base short and J 9 bases short, with 7 bases between. Germline CDR1 SGHTA, CDR2 FQGNSA. The CDR3 is made up of 12 amino acids. CDR3 amino acids: CASSLGGSIQYF. The CDR3 DNA is TGTGCCAGCAGCTTAGGGGGTAGCATTCAGTACTTC.

This chain uses TRBV6-5 with TRBJ2-1, with unresolved D. Per the germline V gene, CDR1 is MNHEY and CDR2 is SVGAGI. The CDR3 is 13 residues long. V lost 7 bases and J 7 bases, leaving 14 bases between the germline ends. The CDR3 DNA is TGTGCCAGCAAGGAAGGGTGGGGAAATGAGCAGTTCTTC. The encoded protein is CASKEGWGNEQFF.

Concerning this clone itself: This sample includes further DNA sequences coding for the same CDR3. The V and J genes are TRBV28 and TRBJ2-5, with TRBD2 as a possible D gene (5 bases). This CDR3 spans 13 amino acids. Trimming left V 6 bases short and J 0 bases short, with 8 bases between. The germline CDR1 and CDR2 sequences are MDHEN and SYDVKM. The CDR3 bases are TGTGCCAGCAGGGCCGGGAACCAAGAGACCCAGTACTTC. This gives the protein CASRAGNQETQYF.